The clone carrying this TCR beta chain was seen a few times. The antigen is not known. The CDR3 is 15 residues long. The germline V and J ends were trimmed by 2 bases and 3 bases, with 14 bases remaining between them. Per the germline V gene, CDR1 is DFQATT and CDR2 is SNEGSKA (reference sequence). This specimen comes from a study of T cells after yellow fever vaccination. Study-wide results and limits: Abundant clonotypes from the bulk population could get into FACS-sorted repertoires as contaminants. Weaker overall was a secondary response that nonetheless peaked faster, on day 5 versus 15. Some clonotypes, a small share, were shared between CD4 and CD8 compartments.

TCR cDNA, made by 5'RACE template switching, carried an added universal primer site and UMIs. TCRdb used MiXCR to reprocess the 5' RACE reads, holding one entry per CDR3 protein. The sample lists 100,000 to 150,000 distinct CDR3 sequences, under 9% occurring once. The TCR was taken from a man younger than 30 who received the YFV17D yellow fever vaccine. The source material was CD8+ T cells sorted from PBMCs, sampled on the day of the yellow fever booster vaccination. The V call is TRBV20-1, the J call TRBJ2-1; D may be TRBD2 (5 bases). The CDR3 DNA reads as TGCAGTGCTAGAAGAGGGCTCTTGCTCTACAATGAGCAGTTCTTC. Residues: CSARRGLLLYNEQFF.